Each of the 8 T cell receptor beta chains below was sequenced from the same sample in a study of CD8 T cells in Susac syndrome. RNA amounts of about 0.45 to 1 ug underwent reverse transcription with random hexamers. TCRdb reprocessed the immunoSEQ multiplex PCR reads via MiXCR and lists one record per CDR3 protein. The sample shows around 200,000 distinct CDR3 sequences, roughly 94% of them seen only once. The sequenced material came from CD4+ T cells from PBMCs. These receptors were obtained from a human donor with Susac syndrome.

The chain uses TRBV28 and TRBJ2-3; D possibly corresponds to TRBD1 (7 bases). The CDR3 spans 16 residues. The germline gives CDR1 MDHEN, CDR2 SYDVKM. V lost 5 bases to trimming and J lost 1 base, with 16 bases between them. This chain's CDR3 is CASSAIGGTGTDTQYF. The DNA for the CDR3 is TGTGCCAGCAGTGCGATTGGGGGGACAGGCACAGATACGCAGTATTTT.

This chain links TRBV19 with TRBJ1-5; TRBD1 agrees at 12 bases. The CDR3 contains 18 residues. Trimming cost V 6 bases and J 1 base; bases outside gene matches: 10. Germline-derived CDR1 and CDR2 are LNHDA and SQIVND (reference sequence). CDR3 in amino acids: CASSPRDRGRWSNQPQHF. In nucleotides, the CDR3 is TGTGCCAGTAGCCCACGGGACAGGGGGCGATGGAGCAATCAGCCCCAGCATTTT. Drawing the rest from reference TRBV19 and TRBJ1-5, the complete variable domain is DGGITQSPKYLFRKEGQNVTLSCEQNLNHDAMYWYRQDPGQGLRLIYYSQIVNDFQKGDIAEGYSVSREKKESFPLTVTSAQKNPTAFYLCASSPRDRGRWSNQPQHFGDGTRLSIL.

The V call is TRBV5-4, the J call TRBJ2-7; D gene uncertain. There are 14 residues in the CDR3. The germline V gene has CDR1 SGHNT and CDR2 YYREEE (reference sequence). Trimming stripped 4 bases from V and 0 bases from J, with 11 bases between. The CDR3 is CASSKGGPSYEQYF. CDR3 bases: TGTGCCAGCAGCAAGGGCGGCCCCTCCTACGAGCAGTACTTC.

The chain combines TRBV20-1 with TRBJ2-5, with TRBD2 matching 8 bases. Germline V gives CDR1 DFQATT, CDR2 SNEGSKA (reference sequence). Trimming cost V 0 bases and J 4 bases; bases outside gene matches: 13. CDR3 length: 17 amino acids. The CDR3 bases are TGCAGTGCTAGAGATGGGCAGCGGGAGTACGGGGCAGAGACCCAGTACTTC. This gives the protein CSARDGQREYGAETQYF.

The chain employs TRBV7-6 and TRBJ1-3; D might be TRBD1 (5 bases). V shed 1 base and J shed 2 bases, with 15 bases lying between them. CDR1 is SGHVS, CDR2 FNYEAQ, per germline. This CDR3 region has 17 residues. The CDR3 nucleotides are TGTGCCAGCAGCTTAGATCCCGCAGGGTACGCTGGAAACACCATATATTTT. Translating gives CASSLDPAGYAGNTIYF.

The chain combines TRBV18 with TRBJ2-1; D is unresolved. This CDR3 spans 15 amino acids. CDR1 is KGHSH, CDR2 LQKENI, per germline. Trimming pared 0 bases from V and 6 bases from J, leaving 12 bases between. The CDR3 loop reads CASSPPNQQTNEQFF. The CDR3 nucleotides are TGTGCCAGCTCACCACCTAATCAGCAAACCAATGAGCAGTTCTTC.

This clonotype was counted a single time. This sequence joins TRBV11-2 and TRBJ1-1, with 8 positions matching TRBD1. After removal of 2 bases from V and 1 base from J, the junction contained 3 bases not matched to a gene. The germline V gene encodes CDR1 SGHAT and CDR2 FQNNGV. The CDR3 loop spans 15 amino acids. CDR3 protein: CASSLRGTGNTEAFF. The CDR3 DNA sequence: TGTGCCAGCAGCTTACGCGGGACAGGGAACACTGAAGCTTTCTTT.

CDR3 residues: CASSQVPGGNEQFF. In nucleotides, the CDR3 is TGCGCCAGCAGCCAAGTTCCAGGGGGCAATGAGCAGTTCTTC. The chain uses TRBV4-3 and TRBJ2-1, with 7 bases fitting TRBD1. The V gene's germline CDR1 is LGHNA and CDR2 YSLEER. V was pared by 1 base and J by 6 bases, with 3 bases of the junction left unmatched. The CDR3 extends over 14 amino acids.